This T cell receptor (beta chain) was captured in a study of T cell changes during pregnancy in multiple sclerosis. Data came from immunoSEQ multiplex PCR; TCRdb stores just in-frame clones and leaves some out. The repertoire has tens of thousands of clones, approximately 92% of them found once; the top ten carry about 2%. The germline V gene has CDR1 LGHNA and CDR2 YNFKEQ. This CDR3 spans 17 amino acids. V was clipped by 3 bases and J by 0 bases; unmatched bases: 6. The source of this sequence is a female donor with multiple sclerosis, enrolled in a pregnancy study. The chain recombines TRBV4-2 with TRBJ2-2; 8 bases are shared with TRBD1. The sample was peripheral blood, taken after pregnancy. The CDR3 here is CASSQRTGTSNTGELFF. The DNA of the CDR3 is TGTGCCAGCAGCCAGCGGACAGGGACTTCGAACACCGGGGAGCTGTTTTTT.